This T cell receptor (beta chain) comes out of a study of PD-L1 blockade in urothelial cancer. TCRdb keeps only in-frame clones here, not all; method: immunoSEQ multiplex PCR. The sample includes about 43,000 clones, about 87% of them seen just once. Locally advanced or metastatic urothelial carcinoma was present in patients. The CDR3 has 11 amino acids. V lost 5 bases and J lost 7, with 7 bases in between. Germline loops: CDR1 SGDLS, CDR2 YYNGEE. The sample was PBMCs, taken around atezolizumab (anti-PD-L1) treatment. This receptor was taken from a man of 80 years or more with urothelial cancer. The chain couples TRBV9 to TRBJ2-1; D gene unclear. The CDR3 DNA reads TGTGCCAGCAGTAACCGGAATGAGCAGTTCTTC. Translated: CASSNRNEQFF. The variable domain in full, with the rest retrieved from reference TRBV9 and TRBJ2-1, is DSGVTQTPKHLITATGQRVTLRCSPRSGDLSVYWYQQSLDQGLQFLIQYYNGEERAKGNILERFSAQQFPDLHSELNLSSLELGDSALYFCASSNRNEQFFGPGTRLTVL.